The TCR beta chain described here comes from a study of beta chain features in type 1 diabetes. Expressed TCRB transcripts got sequenced, as all isolated RNA was reverse transcribed. Sequenced by immunoSEQ multiplex PCR; TCRdb stores in-frame clones only, minus some. The table has hundreds of thousands of clones, roughly 12% seen once. The CDR3 extends over 17 amino acids. V was trimmed by 3 bases and J by 2 bases, leaving 14 bases between them. Germline assignment: CDR1 SNHLY and CDR2 FYNNEI. This clone was detected a few times. Its antigen is not identified. Findings and limits, study-wide: Within the patient group, naive, central memory and Treg TCRB repertoires appeared more similar to each other than within healthy donors. A pattern of fewer insertions and more deletions at VDJ junctions was seen in type 1 diabetes patients.

V gene TRBV2 combines with J gene TRBJ2-6; tentatively, D is TRBD2 (6 bases). This sequence originates from a young man in good health. The source material was naive CD4+ T cells from blood. The CDR3 sequence: CASSDERRETGANVLTF. Here the CDR3 DNA reads TGTGCCAGCAGTGATGAAAGGCGGGAAACTGGGGCCAACGTCCTGACTTTC.